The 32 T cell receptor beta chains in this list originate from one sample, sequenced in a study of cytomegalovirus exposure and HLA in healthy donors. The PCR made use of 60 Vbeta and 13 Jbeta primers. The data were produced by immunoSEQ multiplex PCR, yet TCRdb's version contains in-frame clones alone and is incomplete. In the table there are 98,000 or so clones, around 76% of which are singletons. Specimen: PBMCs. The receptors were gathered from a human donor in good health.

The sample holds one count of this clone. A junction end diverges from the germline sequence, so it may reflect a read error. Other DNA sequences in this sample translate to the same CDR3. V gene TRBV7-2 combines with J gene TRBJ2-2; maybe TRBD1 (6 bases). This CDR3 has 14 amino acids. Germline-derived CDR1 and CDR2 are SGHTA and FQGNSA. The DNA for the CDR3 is TGTGCCAGCAGGCGCTTCAGGGACACCGGGGAACTGTTTTTT. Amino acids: CASRRFRDTGELFF.

The CDR3 loop reads CASSSPGFYGYTF. Here the CDR3 DNA reads TGTGCCAGCAGCTCCCCAGGCTTCTATGGCTACACCTTC. The chain recombines TRBV11-1 with TRBJ1-2; D remains ambiguous. This CDR3 contains 13 residues. Germline-derived CDR1 and CDR2 are SGHAT and FQDESV (reference sequence). Trimming shortened V by 4 bases and J by 4 bases, and 10 bases separated the two germline ends.

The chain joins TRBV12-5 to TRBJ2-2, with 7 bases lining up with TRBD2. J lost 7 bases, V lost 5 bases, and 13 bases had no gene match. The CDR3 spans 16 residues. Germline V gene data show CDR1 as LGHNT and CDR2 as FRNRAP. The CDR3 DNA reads TGTGCTAGTGGTCCCCCCGGGACTACTTTGGTCGGGGAGCTGTTTTTT. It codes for CASGPPGTTLVGELFF.

The CDR3 protein is CASSGGGGETQYF. Written as DNA, the CDR3 is TGTGCCAGCAGTGGGGGCGGAGGGGAGACCCAGTACTTC. The chain joins TRBV2 to TRBJ2-5; perhaps TRBD2 as D (6 bases). This CDR3 comprises 13 residues. Trimming pared 4 bases from V and 5 bases from J, leaving 11 bases between. Germline V gene data show CDR1 as SNHLY and CDR2 as FYNNEI.

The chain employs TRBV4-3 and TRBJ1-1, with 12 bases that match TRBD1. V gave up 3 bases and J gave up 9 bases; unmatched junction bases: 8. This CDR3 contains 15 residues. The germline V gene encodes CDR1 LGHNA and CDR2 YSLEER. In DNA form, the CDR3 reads TGCGCCAGCAGCCAGACACCGGGACAGGGGGCGAAAGCTTTCTTT. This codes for CASSQTPGQGAKAFF.

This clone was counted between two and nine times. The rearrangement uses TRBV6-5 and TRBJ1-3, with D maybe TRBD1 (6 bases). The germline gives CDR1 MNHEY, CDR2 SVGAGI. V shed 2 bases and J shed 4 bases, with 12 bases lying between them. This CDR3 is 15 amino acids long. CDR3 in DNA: TGTGCCAGCAGTTACATGGGGGCGCGAGGAAACACCATATATTTT. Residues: CASSYMGARGNTIYF.

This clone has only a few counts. This CDR3 reads CATSNLRTGKGNQPQHF. CDR3 DNA: TGTGCCACCAGCAACTTACGGACAGGGAAAGGCAATCAGCCCCAGCATTTT. The chain has TRBV15 and TRBJ1-5; 8 nucleotides match TRBD1. Unmatched junction bases numbered 10, after V lost 4 bases and J lost 2 bases. The CDR3 is 17 amino acids. Germline V gives CDR1 LNHNV, CDR2 YYDKDF (reference sequence). Complete variable domain (other parts from reference TRBV15 and TRBJ1-5): DAMVIQNPRYQVTQFGKPVTLSCSQTLNHNVMYWYQQKSSQAPKLLFHYYDKDFNNEADTPDNFQSRRPNTSFCFLDIRSPGLGDTAMYLCATSNLRTGKGNQPQHFGDGTRLSIL.

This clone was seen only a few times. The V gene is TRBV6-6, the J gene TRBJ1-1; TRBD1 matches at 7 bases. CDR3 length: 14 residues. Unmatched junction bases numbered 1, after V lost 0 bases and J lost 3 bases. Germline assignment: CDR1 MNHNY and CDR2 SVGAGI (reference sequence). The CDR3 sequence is CASSYSGTDTEAFF. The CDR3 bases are TGTGCCAGCAGTTACTCTGGGACAGACACTGAAGCTTTCTTT.

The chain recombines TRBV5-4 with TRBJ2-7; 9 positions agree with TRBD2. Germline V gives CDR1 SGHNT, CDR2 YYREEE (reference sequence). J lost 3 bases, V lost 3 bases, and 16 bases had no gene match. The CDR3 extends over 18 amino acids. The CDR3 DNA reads TGTGCCAGCAGCTGGGGTGGCGCTGCTAGCGGGGTTCTCTACGAGCAGTACTTC. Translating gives CASSWGGAASGVLYEQYF. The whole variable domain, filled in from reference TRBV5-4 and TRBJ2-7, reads ETGVTQSPTHLIKTRGQQVTLRCSSQSGHNTVSWYQQALGQGPQFIFQYYREEENGRGNFPPRFSGLQFPNYSSELNVNALELDDSALYLCASSWGGAASGVLYEQYFGPGTRLTVT.

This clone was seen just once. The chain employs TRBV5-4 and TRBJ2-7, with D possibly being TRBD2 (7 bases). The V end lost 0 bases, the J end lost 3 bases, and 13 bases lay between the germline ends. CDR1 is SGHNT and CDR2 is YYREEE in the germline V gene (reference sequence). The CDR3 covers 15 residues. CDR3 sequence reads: CASSLAGGGGYEQYF. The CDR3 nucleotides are TGTGCCAGCAGCTTGGCGGGCGGGGGCGGCTACGAGCAGTACTTC.

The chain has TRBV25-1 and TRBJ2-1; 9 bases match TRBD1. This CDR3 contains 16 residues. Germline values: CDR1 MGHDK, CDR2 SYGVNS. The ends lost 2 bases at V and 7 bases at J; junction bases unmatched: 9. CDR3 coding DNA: TGTGCCAGCAGTGAACCACCCGGGACAGGGCTTAATGAGCAGTTCTTC. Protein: CASSEPPGTGLNEQFF.

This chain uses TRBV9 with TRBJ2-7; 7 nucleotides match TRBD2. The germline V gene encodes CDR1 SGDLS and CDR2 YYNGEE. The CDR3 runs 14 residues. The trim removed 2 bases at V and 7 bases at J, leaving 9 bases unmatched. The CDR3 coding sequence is TGTGCCAGCAGCGTGCCTGCGGGGGACGGGGAGCAGTACTTC. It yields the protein CASSVPAGDGEQYF.

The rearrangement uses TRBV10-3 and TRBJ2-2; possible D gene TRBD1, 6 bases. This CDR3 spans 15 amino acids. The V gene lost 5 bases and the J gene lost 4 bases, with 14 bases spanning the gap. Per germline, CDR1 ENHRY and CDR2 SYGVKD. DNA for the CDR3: TGTGCCATCAGTCAACAGGGAGTTGGCACCGGGGAGCTGTTTTTT. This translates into CAISQQGVGTGELFF.

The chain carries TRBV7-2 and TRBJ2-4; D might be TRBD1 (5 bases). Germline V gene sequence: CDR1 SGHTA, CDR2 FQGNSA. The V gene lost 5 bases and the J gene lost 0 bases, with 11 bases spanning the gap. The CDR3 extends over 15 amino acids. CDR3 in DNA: TGTGCCAGCAGCCCAGGGTGGGTAGCCAAAAACATTCAGTACTTC. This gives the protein CASSPGWVAKNIQYF.

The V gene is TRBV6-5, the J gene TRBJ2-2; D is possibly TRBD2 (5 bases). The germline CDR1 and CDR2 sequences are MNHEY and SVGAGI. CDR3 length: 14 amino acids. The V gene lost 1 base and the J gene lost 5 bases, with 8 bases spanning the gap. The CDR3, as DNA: TGTGCCAGCAGTTACTATTCGGGGACCGGGGAGCTGTTTTTT. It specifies CASSYYSGTGELFF.

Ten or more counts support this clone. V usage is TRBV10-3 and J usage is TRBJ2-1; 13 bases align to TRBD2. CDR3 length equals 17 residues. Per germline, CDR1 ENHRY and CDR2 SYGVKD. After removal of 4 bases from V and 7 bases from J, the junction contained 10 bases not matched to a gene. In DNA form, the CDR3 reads TGTGCCATCAGTGGGAACTCCGGGACTAGCGGGACGAATGAGCAGTTCTTC. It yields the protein CAISGNSGTSGTNEQFF.

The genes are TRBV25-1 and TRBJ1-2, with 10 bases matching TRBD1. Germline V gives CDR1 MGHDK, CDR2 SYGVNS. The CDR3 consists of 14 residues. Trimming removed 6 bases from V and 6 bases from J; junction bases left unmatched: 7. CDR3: CASSLGQGINGYTF. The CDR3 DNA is TGTGCCAGCAGCTTGGGACAGGGGATTAATGGCTACACCTTC.

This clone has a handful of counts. In DNA, the CDR3 is TGTGCCAGCAGCTCAGGGGTGGGCCTCCTGGTTGATACGCAGTATTTT. Translated: CASSSGVGLLVDTQYF. The V and J genes are TRBV7-9 and TRBJ2-3, with D perhaps matching TRBD1 (6 bases). This CDR3 has 16 amino acids. Germline V gene lookup returns CDR1 SEHNR and CDR2 FQNEAQ (reference sequence). Trimming took off 4 bases at V and 6 bases at J, with 20 bases between the two ends.

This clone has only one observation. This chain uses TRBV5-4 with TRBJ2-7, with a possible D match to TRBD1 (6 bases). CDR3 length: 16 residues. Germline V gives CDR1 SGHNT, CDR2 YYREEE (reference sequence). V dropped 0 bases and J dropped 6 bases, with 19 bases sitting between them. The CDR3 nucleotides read TGTGCCAGCAGCTTGGGTAGCAGGGGAATCGGTGGCGAGCAGTACTTC. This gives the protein CASSLGSRGIGGEQYF. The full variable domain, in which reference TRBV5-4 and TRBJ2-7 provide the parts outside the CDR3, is ETGVTQSPTHLIKTRGQQVTLRCSSQSGHNTVSWYQQALGQGPQFIFQYYREEENGRGNFPPRFSGLQFPNYSSELNVNALELDDSALYLCASSLGSRGIGGEQYFGPGTRLTVT.

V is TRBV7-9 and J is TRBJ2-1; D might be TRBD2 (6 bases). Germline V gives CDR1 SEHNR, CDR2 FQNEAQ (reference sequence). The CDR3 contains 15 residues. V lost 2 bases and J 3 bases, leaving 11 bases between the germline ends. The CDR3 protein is CASSLRERIYNEQFF. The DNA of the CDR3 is TGTGCCAGCAGCTTACGGGAGAGAATCTACAATGAGCAGTTCTTC.

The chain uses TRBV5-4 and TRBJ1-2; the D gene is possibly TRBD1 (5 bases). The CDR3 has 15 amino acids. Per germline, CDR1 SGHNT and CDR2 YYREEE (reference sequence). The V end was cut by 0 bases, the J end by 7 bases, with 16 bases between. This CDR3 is CASSLGPLPQGGYTF. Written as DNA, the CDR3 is TGTGCCAGCAGCTTGGGCCCCCTACCCCAGGGTGGCTACACCTTC. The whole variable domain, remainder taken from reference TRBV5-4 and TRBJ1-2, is ETGVTQSPTHLIKTRGQQVTLRCSSQSGHNTVSWYQQALGQGPQFIFQYYREEENGRGNFPPRFSGLQFPNYSSELNVNALELDDSALYLCASSLGPLPQGGYTFGSGTRLTVV.

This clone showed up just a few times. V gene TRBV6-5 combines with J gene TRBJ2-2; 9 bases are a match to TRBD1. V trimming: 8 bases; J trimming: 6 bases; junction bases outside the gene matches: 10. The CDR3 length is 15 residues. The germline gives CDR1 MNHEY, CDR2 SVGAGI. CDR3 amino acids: CASRKGQGTPGELFF. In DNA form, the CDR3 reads TGTGCCAGCCGAAAAGGACAGGGGACCCCCGGGGAGCTGTTTTTT.

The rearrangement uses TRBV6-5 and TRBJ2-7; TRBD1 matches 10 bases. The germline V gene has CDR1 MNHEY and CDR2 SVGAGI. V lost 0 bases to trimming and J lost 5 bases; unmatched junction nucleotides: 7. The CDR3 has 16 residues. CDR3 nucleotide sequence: TGTGCCAGCAGTTACTCGTCGGGACAGGGGTCCCACGAGCAGTACTTC. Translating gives CASSYSSGQGSHEQYF.

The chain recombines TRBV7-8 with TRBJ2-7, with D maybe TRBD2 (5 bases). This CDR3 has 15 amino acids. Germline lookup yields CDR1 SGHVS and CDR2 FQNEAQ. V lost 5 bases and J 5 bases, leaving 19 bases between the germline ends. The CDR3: CASSLSVQVPHEQYF. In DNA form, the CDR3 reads TGTGCCAGCAGCCTTAGCGTCCAGGTTCCCCACGAGCAGTACTTC.

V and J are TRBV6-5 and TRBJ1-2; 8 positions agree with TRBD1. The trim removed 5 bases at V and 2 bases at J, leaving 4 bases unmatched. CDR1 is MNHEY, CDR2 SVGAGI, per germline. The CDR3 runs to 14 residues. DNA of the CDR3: TGTGCCAGCAGTCGGACAGGGACAAACTATGGCTACACCTTC. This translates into CASSRTGTNYGYTF.

In nucleotides, the CDR3 is TGTGCCAGCAGCGTAGTGGGGGGGGACACTGAAGCTTTCTTT. Translation gives CASSVVGGDTEAFF. The chain carries TRBV9 and TRBJ1-1; D possibly corresponds to TRBD1 (5 bases). Germline V gives CDR1 SGDLS, CDR2 YYNGEE. Trimming stripped 0 bases from V and 3 bases from J, with 9 bases between. This CDR3 is 14 amino acids long.

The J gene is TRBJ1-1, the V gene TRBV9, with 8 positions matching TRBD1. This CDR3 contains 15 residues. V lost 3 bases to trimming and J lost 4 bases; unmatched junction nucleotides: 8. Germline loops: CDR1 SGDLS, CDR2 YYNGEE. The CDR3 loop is CASSGLQGASTEAFF. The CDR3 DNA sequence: TGTGCCAGCAGCGGACTGCAGGGGGCGAGCACTGAAGCTTTCTTT. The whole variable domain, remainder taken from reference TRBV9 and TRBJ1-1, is DSGVTQTPKHLITATGQRVTLRCSPRSGDLSVYWYQQSLDQGLQFLIQYYNGEERAKGNILERFSAQQFPDLHSELNLSSLELGDSALYFCASSGLQGASTEAFFGQGTRLTVV.

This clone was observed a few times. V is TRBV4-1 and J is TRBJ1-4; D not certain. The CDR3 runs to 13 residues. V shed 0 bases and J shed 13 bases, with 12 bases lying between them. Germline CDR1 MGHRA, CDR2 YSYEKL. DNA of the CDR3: TGCGCCAGCAGCCAAGACGAGGGTAGTAGACTGTTTTTT. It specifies CASSQDEGSRLFF.

The CDR3 nucleotides read TGTGCCAGCACCCAGGTTACAGGGCAAGAGACCCAGTACTTC. The encoded protein is CASTQVTGQETQYF. The rearrangement uses TRBV11-2 and TRBJ2-5, with a tentative D call TRBD1 (6 bases). Looked up from germline, CDR1 is SGHAT and CDR2 is FQNNGV. This CDR3 is built from 14 residues. Trimming took off 7 bases at V and 2 bases at J, with 14 bases between the two ends.

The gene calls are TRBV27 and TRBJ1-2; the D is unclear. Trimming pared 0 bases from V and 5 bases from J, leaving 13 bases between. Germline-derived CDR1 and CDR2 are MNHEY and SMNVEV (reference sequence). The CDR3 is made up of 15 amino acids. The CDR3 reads CASSLSLTDIYGYTF. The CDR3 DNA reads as TGTGCCAGCAGTTTATCGTTGACCGACATTTATGGCTACACCTTC.

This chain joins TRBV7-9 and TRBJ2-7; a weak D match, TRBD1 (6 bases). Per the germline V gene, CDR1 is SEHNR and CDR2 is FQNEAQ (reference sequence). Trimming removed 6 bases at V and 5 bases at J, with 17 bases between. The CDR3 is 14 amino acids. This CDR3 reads CASRREQGYHEQYF. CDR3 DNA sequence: TGTGCCAGCAGGAGGGAACAGGGTTACCACGAGCAGTACTTC.

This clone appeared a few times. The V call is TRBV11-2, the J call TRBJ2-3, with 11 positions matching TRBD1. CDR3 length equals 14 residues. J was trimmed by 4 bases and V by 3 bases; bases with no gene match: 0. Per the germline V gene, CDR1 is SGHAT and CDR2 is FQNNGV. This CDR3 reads CASSLDRGPDTQYF. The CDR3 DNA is TGTGCCAGCAGCTTGGACAGGGGGCCAGATACGCAGTATTTT. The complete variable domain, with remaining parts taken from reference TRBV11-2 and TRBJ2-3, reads EAGVAQSPRYKIIEKRQSVAFWCNPISGHATLYWYQQILGQGPKLLIQFQNNGVVDDSQLPKDRFSAERLKGVDSTLKIQPAKLEDSAVYLCASSLDRGPDTQYFGPGTRLTVL.